These T cell receptor beta chains were read from a single sample in a study of identical twins. TCRdb itself ran the 5' RACE reads through MiXCR, one entry per CDR3 protein. This table has 200,000 to 250,000 distinct CDR3 sequences, around 7.6% appearing once. The sample was also reused in another study, on yellow fever vaccine responses in identical twins.

The sample was CD8+ T cells sorted from blood. The receptors here all came from a woman younger than 30 in good health. The CDR3 runs from the conserved cysteine through the conserved F or W. The D gene is left open where the match is weak. Some rows have no size entry. The others give once, few or many, or a class for an expanded clone.

>TRBV7-7|TRBJ2-7|many|NA
TGTGCCAGCAGCTTATCCATAAGCTCCTACGAGCAGTACTTC
CASSLSISSYEQYF
>TRBV20-1|TRBJ1-6|many|TRBD1
TGCAGTGCAGGGGACAGGAATTCACCCCTCCACTTT
CSAGDRNSPLHF
>TRBV20-1|TRBJ1-1|NA|NA
TGCAGTGCCGCCGGCGGGGAGAGGACTGAAGCTTTCTTT
CSAAGGERTEAFF
>TRBV7-2|TRBJ2-5|few|NA
TGTGCCAGCAGCTTAGGAAGGTTGGGGGGACGGGGGGAGACCCAGTACTTC
CASSLGRLGGRGETQYF
>TRBV15|TRBJ1-1|NA|NA
TGTGCCACCAGCAAAGAGGCAGGCTTGAACACTGAAGCTTTCTTT
CATSKEAGLNTEAFF
>TRBV7-9|TRBJ1-1|many|NA
TGTGCCAGCAGCCCGCGGGAGTTGAACACTGAAGCTTTCTTT
CASSPRELNTEAFF
>TRBV20-1|TRBJ2-5|many|NA
TGCAGTGCTAGAGGCGTGGGGCAGCGGGAGACCCAGTACTTC
CSARGVGQRETQYF
>TRBV6-2/TRBV6-3|TRBJ2-3|NA|NA
TGTGCCAGCAGGCCGTTGCGGGGGCGCACAGATACGCAGTATTTT
CASRPLRGRTDTQYF
>TRBV12-3/TRBV12-4|TRBJ2-3|NA|NA
TGTGCCAGCAGTTTGGTCCCGATTCCTAACACAGATACGCAGTATTTT
CASSLVPIPNTDTQYF
>TRBV29-1|TRBJ2-5|NA|NA
TGCAGCGCAATCCCCCTGTGGTCGGCGGCCGCTACCCAAGAGACCCAGTACTTC
CSAIPLWSAAATQETQYF
>TRBV6-4|TRBJ2-1|few|NA
TGTGCCAGCAGTGACAATGGGCTAGCAACAGGGTCCTACAATGAGCAGTTCTTC
CASSDNGLATGSYNEQFF
>TRBV25-1|TRBJ2-5|many|NA
TGTGCCAGCAGTGAACAGGGTCATCAGACCCAGTACTTC
CASSEQGHQTQYF
>TRBV7-9|TRBJ2-3|few|NA
TGTGCCAGCAGCACCGGGGACCACCGCACAGATACGCAGTATTTT
CASSTGDHRTDTQYF
>TRBV5-1|TRBJ2-7|NA|TRBD2
TGCGCCAGCAGCGGGGGACTAGCGGGAGGCCCTCCAATGGAACTTTACTTC
CASSGGLAGGPPMELYF
>TRBV2|TRBJ2-1|few|TRBD2
TGTGCCAGCTTAAGCGTGGGAGGGATCTCCTACAATGAGCAGTTCTTC
CASLSVGGISYNEQFF
>TRBV12-3/TRBV12-4|TRBJ2-1|few|TRBD2
TGTACCATCTGTTTAGCTCTAAGCGGGGGGGGCTCCTACAATGAGCAGTTCTTC
CTICLALSGGGSYNEQFF
>TRBV28|TRBJ2-1|NA|TRBD2
TGTGCCAGCAGCTTTGGGAGTAGCGGGGGAGGCTATGAGCAGTTCTTC
CASSFGSSGGGYEQFF
>TRBV4-1|TRBJ2-3|few|NA
TGCGCCAGCAGCCGAGGTGGTGGGGGGCCTTCAGATACGCAGTATTTT
CASSRGGGGPSDTQYF
>TRBV6-4|TRBJ2-3|few|TRBD2
TGTGCCAGCAGTAATAGCGGGGGGACCCACACAGATACGCAGTATTTT
CASSNSGGTHTDTQYF
>TRBV18|TRBJ2-7|many|NA
TGTGCCAGCTCCTTGGACAGACCCTACGAGCAGTACTTC
CASSLDRPYEQYF
>TRBV4-1|TRBJ1-2|many|NA
TGCGCCAGCAGCCAAGATCGGGGGAAGTATGGCTACACCTTC
CASSQDRGKYGYTF
>TRBV27|TRBJ2-1|few|NA
TGTGCCAGCAGACCTATGGCAGGGAAGTCCCACAATGAGCAGTTCTTC
CASRPMAGKSHNEQFF
>TRBV7-8|TRBJ2-3|NA|NA
TGTGCCAGCAGCCACAATTGGCGTCCAGGGGCGCCTAGCACAGATACGCAGTATTTT
CASSHNWRPGAPSTDTQYF
>TRBV6-5|TRBJ2-1|few|NA
TGTGCCAGCAGTTACTCTGCGGGTAGGTTTGTCGCCGAGCAGTTCTTC
CASSYSAGRFVAEQFF
>TRBV15|TRBJ2-1|NA|TRBD2
TGTGCCACCAGCAGAGATGGGACTAGCGGGACCGCGTTCTTC
CATSRDGTSGTAFF
>TRBV4-1|TRBJ2-3|many|NA
TGCGCCAGCAGCCAAGACCCCCCTCTAGGGTTTACAGATACGCAGTATTTT
CASSQDPPLGFTDTQYF
>TRBV7-9|TRBJ2-2|NA|TRBD1
TGTGCCAGCATGGATCAGGGACAGGTTAACACCGGGGAGCTGTTTTTT
CASMDQGQVNTGELFF
>TRBV5-1|TRBJ2-5|many|NA
TGCGCCAGCCACGACAGCCAAGAGACCCAGTACTTC
CASHDSQETQYF